The 23 T cell receptor beta chains below were found in one sample sequenced in a study of T cells generated in artificial thymic organoids. Semi-nested PCR with reverse primers in the TRAC or TRBC constant regions amplified each chain separately. TCRdb used MiXCR to reprocess the 5' RACE reads, holding one entry per CDR3 protein. In the table there are 7,500 to 9,000 distinct CDR3 sequences, around 17% of which are singletons. Sequencing was performed on naive CD8+ T cells from the thymus. Subset reported: CD3+TCRalphabeta+CD8SP T cells; for blood, CD45RO-CCR7+ naive CD8+ T cells. The receptors here all came from a human donor who gave cord blood stem cells for thymic organoid culture, a cardiac surgery patient who gave postnatal thymus, or a blood donor (not recorded which).

The gene calls are TRBV7-3 and TRBJ1-1; 9 nucleotides align to TRBD1. The CDR3 sequence is 13 residues long. V dropped 5 bases and J dropped 4; count of bases not matched to a gene: 2. Germline CDR1 SGHTA, CDR2 FQGTGA. The CDR3 DNA sequence: TGTGCCAGCAGCGTGGGACAGGGCACTGAAGCTTTCTTT. Translating gives CASSVGQGTEAFF.

This clonotype counts as medium-sized. The genes are TRBV11-2 and TRBJ2-4; D is ambiguous. The CDR3 totals 15 residues. V was trimmed by 5 bases and J by 5 bases, leaving 16 bases between them. Germline CDR1 SGHAT, CDR2 FQNNGV. As DNA, the CDR3 is TGTGCCAGCAGCCATCGATCTAACTTCGAAAACATTCAGTACTTC. Translating it yields CASSHRSNFENIQYF.

This clonotype is labeled as medium-sized. The V call is TRBV4-1, the J call TRBJ2-7; D call uncertain. The CDR3 covers 17 residues. Trimming took 1 base from V and 0 from J, leaving 16 bases between them. CDR1 MGHRA and CDR2 YSYEKL come from the germline V gene. As DNA, the CDR3 is TGCGCCAGCAGCCAAGTCACCCAGACCTCTGGCTCCTACGAGCAGTACTTC. Translating it yields CASSQVTQTSGSYEQYF.

This clonotype is medium-sized within its sample. The genes are TRBV20-1 and TRBJ2-1; weak D call: TRBD1 (6 bases). The CDR3 is 13 residues long. Germline values: CDR1 DFQATT, CDR2 SNEGSKA (reference sequence). V was cut by 4 bases and J by 5 bases, with 12 bases left in between. The DNA of the CDR3 is TGCAGTGCTATGGGGGCTAATAACAATGAGCAGTTCTTC. Translating gives CSAMGANNNEQFF.

This clonotype was seen many times. The V gene is TRBV5-5, the J gene TRBJ2-1; 10 bases are shared with TRBD2. The length of the CDR3 is 17 residues. Trimming at V came to 0 bases and at J to 5 bases, leaving 8 bases not matched to a gene. CDR1 is SGHKS, CDR2 YYEKEE, per germline (reference sequence). The CDR3 DNA sequence: TGTGCCAGCAGCTTGGGGGGAACGGGACTAGCGAACAATGAGCAGTTCTTC. Its translation is CASSLGGTGLANNEQFF.

This clonotype was observed a few times. DNA of the CDR3: TGTGCCAGCAGTTTTACAGGGAGCGGGGCAGATACGCAGTATTTT. It translates to CASSFTGSGADTQYF. This rearrangement joins TRBV5-5 to TRBJ2-3; D is perhaps TRBD2 (7 bases). Germline V gene data show CDR1 as SGHKS and CDR2 as YYEKEE (reference sequence). The V end lost 5 bases, the J end lost 4 bases, and 17 bases lay between the germline ends. CDR3 length equals 15 residues.

The chain links TRBV29-1 to TRBJ1-1, with TRBD1 matching over 7 bases. The J segment lost 0 bases and the V segment lost 3 bases, leaving 16 bases of the junction unmatched. Germline V CDR1 and CDR2: SQVTM, ANQGSEA. The CDR3 is 18 amino acids. CDR3 protein: CSVDGLSDRTELNTEAFF. In DNA form, the CDR3 reads TGCAGCGTTGATGGGCTGTCGGACAGGACAGAACTGAACACTGAAGCTTTCTTT. Filled out from reference TRBV29-1 and TRBJ1-1, the complete variable domain reads SAVISQKPSRDICQRGTSLTIQCQVDSQVTMMFWYRQQPGQSLTLIATANQGSEATYESGFVIDKFPISRPNLTFSTLTVSNMSPEDSSIYLCSVDGLSDRTELNTEAFFGQGTRLTVV.

This clonotype is termed medium-sized. The V and J genes are TRBV27 and TRBJ2-1, with D perhaps matching TRBD1 (5 bases). The CDR3 runs to 12 residues. Looked up from germline, CDR1 is MNHEY and CDR2 is SMNVEV (reference sequence). Trimming left V 6 bases short and J 4 bases short, with 7 bases between. CDR3 nucleotides: TGTGCCAGCAGGGGGCCATACAATGAGCAGTTCTTC. It codes for CASRGPYNEQFF.

This rearrangement joins TRBV27 to TRBJ2-7, with 8 positions matching TRBD1. With 4 bases clipped from V and 7 bases from J, the junction kept 6 bases outside the gene matches. The CDR3 extends over 13 amino acids. Germline loops: CDR1 MNHEY, CDR2 SMNVEV (reference sequence). CDR3 amino acids: CASSSGQGWEQYF. CDR3 coding DNA: TGTGCCAGCAGTTCCGGACAGGGCTGGGAGCAGTACTTC.

About this clonotype itself: A read error may be the cause here, since a much bigger clone is one base away. V usage is TRBV6-2 or TRBV6-3 and J usage is TRBJ2-7, with a tentative D call TRBD2 (5 bases). Germline lookup yields CDR1 MNHEY and CDR2 SVGEGT. The CDR3 has 12 residues. The CDR3: CASSYEGHERYF. CDR3 bases: TGTGCCAGCAGTTACGAGGGTCACGAGCGGTACTTC.

Judged by abundance, this clonotype is medium-sized. This chain uses TRBV5-6 with TRBJ1-2; D gene ambiguous. The germline gives CDR1 SGHDT, CDR2 YYEEEE. CDR3 length: 14 amino acids. The V gene lost 4 bases and the J gene lost 0 bases, with 10 bases spanning the gap. Written as DNA, the CDR3 is TGTGCCAGCAGCCTGCAACTAACTAACTATGGCTACACCTTC. Protein sequence: CASSLQLTNYGYTF. Full variable domain (missing parts from reference TRBV5-6 and TRBJ1-2): DAGVTQSPTHLIKTRGQQVTLRCSPKSGHDTVSWYQQALGQGPQFIFQYYEEEERQRGNFPDRFSGHQFPNYSSELNVNALLLGDSALYLCASSLQLTNYGYTFGSGTRLTVV.

This clonotype was detected only a few times. This chain joins TRBV5-1 and TRBJ2-3, with 7 bases aligning to TRBD2. The CDR3 covers 15 residues. Germline V gives CDR1 SGHRS, CDR2 YFSETQ. Trimming at V came to 1 base and at J to 0 bases, leaving 2 bases not matched to a gene. The CDR3 loop is CASSLLGGSTDTQYF. The CDR3 nucleotides are TGCGCCAGCAGCTTGTTGGGGGGGAGCACAGATACGCAGTATTTT.

In its sample, this clonotype ranks as medium-sized. The chain is built from TRBV7-9 and TRBJ2-2; 8 bases are a match to TRBD1. The CDR3 runs to 16 residues. V lost 5 bases, J lost 1 base, and 6 bases stayed unmatched. CDR1 and CDR2 (germline): SEHNR, FQNEAQ (reference sequence). CDR3 loop: CASSPPTGVNTGELFF. The CDR3 DNA reads as TGTGCCAGCAGCCCGCCGACAGGGGTGAACACCGGGGAGCTGTTTTTT.

The rearrangement links TRBV20-1 to TRBJ2-2; D is perhaps TRBD2 (5 bases). CDR3 length: 13 amino acids. The germline V and J ends were trimmed by 3 bases and 5 bases, with 10 bases remaining between them. Germline assignment: CDR1 DFQATT and CDR2 SNEGSKA (reference sequence). CDR3 DNA: TGCAGTGCTAGGCCTACTAGTACCGGGGAGCTGTTTTTT. This gives the protein CSARPTSTGELFF.

This clonotype has a handful of counts. V gene TRBV12-3 or TRBV12-4 combines with J gene TRBJ2-7, with TRBD1 matching over 9 bases. With V trimmed by 11 bases and J by 1 base, 9 bases remained unmatched. The CDR3 length is 14 residues. The CDR3 spells CAGCGQGTSYEQYF. The DNA of the CDR3 is TGTGCCGGATGCGGACAGGGGACATCCTACGAGCAGTACTTC.

This clonotype is categorized as medium-sized. This chain connects TRBV5-5 to TRBJ2-1, with 8 bases fitting TRBD2. The CDR3 runs to 14 residues. Germline V gene lookup returns CDR1 SGHKS and CDR2 YYEKEE (reference sequence). The J segment lost 3 bases and the V segment lost 7 bases, leaving 6 bases of the junction unmatched. The CDR3 protein is CASELAGGYNEQFF. The CDR3 nucleotides read TGTGCCAGCGAGCTGGCGGGGGGCTACAATGAGCAGTTCTTC.

This clonotype has more than one count but fewer than ten. The rearrangement uses TRBV4-2 and TRBJ2-1; D gene ambiguous. This CDR3 comprises 18 residues. Germline assignment: CDR1 LGHNA and CDR2 YNFKEQ. Between the trimmed V and J ends, which lost 0 bases and 0 bases, there was a span of 15 bases. The CDR3 DNA reads as TGTGCCAGCAGCCAAGAAGGGCGGCGGCCGCACTCCTACAATGAGCAGTTCTTC. The encoded protein is CASSQEGRRPHSYNEQFF.

Note on this clonotype: Relative to the germline gene, one junction end is altered; a read error may explain this. The chain recombines TRBV20-1 with TRBJ1-1; D is unclear. CDR1 is DFQATT, CDR2 SNEGSKA, per germline (reference sequence). The CDR3 loop spans 11 amino acids. The CDR3 DNA is TGCGGTGCTGAAGTCCACACTGAAGCTTCCTTT. Translated, it gives CGAEVHTEASF.

Sample share makes this clonotype medium-sized. The chain couples TRBV7-9 to TRBJ1-1; D ambiguous. Trimming removed 5 bases from V and 1 base from J, with 5 bases in between. CDR3 length: 12 residues. Germline V gene sequence: CDR1 SEHNR, CDR2 FQNEAQ (reference sequence). The CDR3 sequence is CASSRWNTEAFF. The CDR3 DNA follows: TGTGCCAGCAGCCGGTGGAACACTGAAGCTTTCTTT.

The chain employs TRBV5-1 and TRBJ2-1, with 8 bases matching TRBD2. The germline gives CDR1 SGHRS, CDR2 YFSETQ. The V and J ends lost 1 base and 4 bases, in that order; junction bases with no gene match: 4. The CDR3 sequence is 15 residues long. The chain's CDR3 is CASSLSGGEYNEQFF. CDR3 in DNA: TGCGCCAGCAGCTTGTCGGGGGGGGAATACAATGAGCAGTTCTTC.

In its sample, this clonotype is medium-sized. The CDR3 reads CASSTGVMENTEAFF. CDR3 nucleotide sequence: TGTGCCAGCAGTACAGGGGTGATGGAAAACACTGAAGCTTTCTTT. This sequence joins TRBV2 and TRBJ1-1; 7 bases match TRBD1. The CDR3 sequence is 15 residues long. Germline CDR1 is SNHLY and CDR2 is FYNNEI. Unmatched junction bases numbered 8, after V lost 5 bases and J lost 2 bases.

This clonotype was counted between two and nine times. The chain joins TRBV3-1 to TRBJ2-7, with D possibly matching TRBD2 (6 bases). The CDR3 totals 13 residues. CDR1 and CDR2 (germline): LGHDT, YNNKEL (reference sequence). Deletions cut 1 base from V and 4 bases from J, with 8 bases between. CDR3 DNA: TGTGCCAGCAGCCAAGGACTAGGTTACGAGCAGTACTTC. It encodes CASSQGLGYEQYF.

Comment on this clonotype: This sequence may be a read error, since a much larger clone differs from it by one base. This rearrangement joins TRBV5-1 to TRBJ2-2; D is possibly TRBD1 or TRBD2 (8 bases each). The V gene's germline CDR1 is SGHRS and CDR2 YFSETQ. The CDR3 runs 16 residues. Trimming stripped 7 bases from V and 3 bases from J, with 19 bases between. The CDR3 region has the DNA TGCGCCAGCGGCAAAGGACAGGGACTAGACACCGGGGAGCTGTTTTTT. Translation: CASGKGQGLDTGELFF.